The rows below give T cell receptor beta chains drawn from one sample of a study of OX40 agonist ivuxolimab in advanced cancers. Clones were sequenced by immunoSEQ multiplex PCR, and TCRdb holds only the in-frame ones, with some missing. Of just under 80,000 clones detected, 84% appear once; the ten largest clones hold 20% to 25%. The material sequenced was CD4+ or CD8+ T cells sorted from blood, taken in a trial of the OX40 agonist ivuxolimab. The receptors were sampled from an adult with an advanced solid tumor such as melanoma, head and neck, liver or kidney cancer. Both conserved end residues are part of each CDR3. D genes are given only for firm matches. Only part of the rows carry a size: once, few, many, or a class if the clone is expanded.

abundance: -; d_gene: TRBD1; j_gene: TRBJ2-2; v_gene: TRBV19; len: 16; CDR3aa: CASSEPGQGLAGELFF; CDR3nt: TGTGCCAGTAGCGAGCCGGGACAGGGTTTGGCCGGGGAGCTGTTTTTT
abundance: -; d_gene: TRBD1; j_gene: TRBJ1-2; v_gene: TRBV25-1; len: 14; CDR3aa: CASSEYGQGPFYTF; CDR3nt: TGTGCCAGCAGTGAATACGGACAGGGCCCCTTCTACACCTTC
abundance: -; d_gene: -; j_gene: TRBJ1-5; v_gene: TRBV6-6; len: 15; CDR3aa: CASSYPGMWAEPQHF; CDR3nt: TGTGCCAGCAGTTACCCCGGGATGTGGGCAGAGCCCCAGCATTTT
abundance: -; d_gene: -; j_gene: TRBJ1-1; v_gene: TRBV6-1; len: 15; CDR3aa: CASRALPTGNTEAFF; CDR3nt: TGTGCCAGCAGGGCTCTCCCGACAGGGAACACTGAAGCTTTCTTT
abundance: -; d_gene: -; j_gene: TRBJ1-5; v_gene: TRBV4-1; len: 16; CDR3aa: CASSHPIRGSNQPQHF; CDR3nt: TGCGCCAGCAGCCATCCCATACGGGGCAGCAATCAGCCCCAGCATTTT
abundance: -; d_gene: TRBD1; j_gene: TRBJ1-3; v_gene: TRBV19; len: 20; CDR3aa: CASSNPPGTGVSVTGNTIYF; CDR3nt: TGTGCCAGTAGTAATCCACCTGGGACAGGGGTATCGGTTACTGGAAACACCATATATTTT
abundance: -; d_gene: -; j_gene: TRBJ2-5; v_gene: TRBV30; len: 14; CDR3aa: CAWSVGRLQETQYF; CDR3nt: TGTGCCTGGAGTGTCGGAAGACTCCAAGAGACCCAGTACTTC
abundance: -; d_gene: -; j_gene: TRBJ1-1; v_gene: TRBV9; len: 14; CDR3aa: CASSVSSLNTEAFF; CDR3nt: TGTGCCAGCAGCGTAAGTTCCTTGAACACTGAAGCTTTCTTT
abundance: -; d_gene: -; j_gene: TRBJ2-4; v_gene: TRBV28; len: 17; CDR3aa: CASSLFQVGTAKNIQYF; CDR3nt: TGTGCCAGCAGTTTATTCCAAGTCGGGACTGCCAAAAACATTCAGTACTTC
abundance: once; d_gene: TRBD1; j_gene: TRBJ2-4; v_gene: TRBV7-6; len: 13; CDR3aa: CASSLATGNIQYF; CDR3nt: TGTGCCAGCAGCTTAGCGACAGGGAACATTCAGTACTTC
abundance: once; d_gene: -; j_gene: TRBJ1-1; v_gene: TRBV7-8; len: 14; CDR3aa: CASSRQIMNTEAFF; CDR3nt: TGTGCCAGCAGCAGACAGATTATGAACACTGAAGCTTTCTTT
abundance: -; d_gene: TRBD1; j_gene: TRBJ1-2; v_gene: TRBV30; len: 12; CDR3aa: CAGSDRGYGYTF; CDR3nt: TGTGCCGGGAGCGACAGGGGCTATGGCTACACCTTC
abundance: -; d_gene: TRBD1; j_gene: TRBJ2-7; v_gene: TRBV10-3; len: 16; CDR3aa: CAISTTRGQDSYEQYF; CDR3nt: TGTGCCATCAGTACAACGAGGGGACAGGACTCCTACGAGCAGTACTTC
abundance: -; d_gene: TRBD1; j_gene: TRBJ2-3; v_gene: TRBV5-6; len: 13; CDR3aa: CASSWGQTDTQYF; CDR3nt: TGTGCCAGCAGCTGGGGACAGACAGATACGCAGTATTTT
abundance: once; d_gene: TRBD1; j_gene: TRBJ1-1; v_gene: TRBV6-5; len: 13; CDR3aa: CASSLRTGGKAFF; CDR3nt: TGTGCCAGCAGTTTGAGGACAGGGGGGAAAGCTTTCTTT
abundance: once; d_gene: TRBD1; j_gene: TRBJ2-1; v_gene: TRBV6-6; len: 14; CDR3aa: CASSSTGLVNEQFF; CDR3nt: TGTGCCAGCAGTTCGACAGGGTTGGTCAATGAGCAGTTCTTC
abundance: -; d_gene: TRBD1; j_gene: TRBJ1-5; v_gene: TRBV30; len: 16; CDR3aa: CAWSGVGQGIGQPQHF; CDR3nt: TGTGCCTGGAGTGGGGTGGGACAGGGGATCGGGCAGCCCCAGCATTTT
abundance: -; d_gene: -; j_gene: TRBJ1-2; v_gene: TRBV4-1; len: 15; CDR3aa: CASSQAGAAHERYTF; CDR3nt: TGCGCCAGCAGCCAAGCGGGGGCTGCGCATGAAAGGTACACCTTC
abundance: once; d_gene: -; j_gene: TRBJ1-2; v_gene: TRBV7-2; len: 14; CDR3aa: CASSPGGVYYGYTF; CDR3nt: TGTGCCAGCAGCCCCGGGGGGGTGTACTATGGCTACACCTTC
abundance: -; d_gene: TRBD1; j_gene: TRBJ1-1; v_gene: TRBV25-1; len: 15; CDR3aa: CASRPQTGRDTEAFF; CDR3nt: TGTGCCAGCAGGCCCCAGACAGGGAGGGACACTGAAGCTTTCTTT
abundance: once; d_gene: -; j_gene: TRBJ1-1; v_gene: TRBV7-9; len: 16; CDR3aa: CASSPFRGAQNTEAFF; CDR3nt: TGTGCCAGCAGCCCCTTTCGGGGGGCACAGAACACTGAAGCTTTCTTT
abundance: -; d_gene: -; j_gene: TRBJ2-7; v_gene: TRBV10-3; len: 15; CDR3aa: CAISESYDRVNEQYF; CDR3nt: TGTGCCATCAGTGAGTCATACGACAGAGTGAACGAGCAGTACTTC
abundance: -; d_gene: -; j_gene: TRBJ1-2; v_gene: TRBV4-1; len: 15; CDR3aa: CASSQVGASNYGYTF; CDR3nt: TGCGCCAGCAGCCAAGTAGGAGCTTCTAACTATGGCTACACCTTC
abundance: -; d_gene: TRBD1; j_gene: TRBJ1-4; v_gene: TRBV9; len: 16; CDR3aa: CASSVALGTVNEKLFF; CDR3nt: TGTGCCAGCAGCGTAGCTCTCGGGACAGTCAACGAAAAACTGTTTTTT
abundance: -; d_gene: -; j_gene: TRBJ2-3; v_gene: TRBV6-1; len: 15; CDR3aa: CASTLASEVTDTQYF; CDR3nt: TGTGCCAGCACCCTGGCTAGCGAAGTCACAGATACGCAGTATTTT
abundance: -; d_gene: -; j_gene: TRBJ2-5; v_gene: TRBV5-1; len: 14; CDR3aa: CASTIMGVKETQYF; CDR3nt: TGCGCCAGCACCATCATGGGGGTGAAAGAGACCCAGTACTTC
abundance: -; d_gene: TRBD2; j_gene: TRBJ2-1; v_gene: TRBV11-2; len: 14; CDR3aa: CASSPLGGYNEQFF; CDR3nt: TGTGCCAGCAGCCCCCTGGGGGGGTACAATGAGCAGTTCTTC
abundance: -; d_gene: -; j_gene: TRBJ2-7; v_gene: TRBV6-1; len: 13; CDR3aa: CASSERDSYEQYF; CDR3nt: TGTGCCAGCAGTGAGCGGGATTCATACGAGCAGTACTTC
abundance: -; d_gene: TRBD1; j_gene: TRBJ2-1; v_gene: TRBV29-1; len: 13; CDR3aa: CSVLRDRHNEQFF; CDR3nt: TGCAGCGTTCTCCGGGACAGGCACAATGAGCAGTTCTTC
abundance: -; d_gene: -; j_gene: TRBJ1-1; v_gene: TRBV19; len: 17; CDR3aa: CASSIVEVGVMNTEAFF; CDR3nt: TGTGCCAGTAGTATAGTCGAGGTTGGGGTAATGAACACTGAAGCTTTCTTT
abundance: many; d_gene: -; j_gene: TRBJ2-1; v_gene: TRBV4-1; len: 16; CDR3aa: CASSQDHPPFSNEQFF; CDR3nt: TGCGCCAGCAGCCAAGATCATCCCCCTTTTAGCAATGAGCAGTTCTTC
abundance: -; d_gene: -; j_gene: TRBJ2-2; v_gene: TRBV10-3; len: 17; CDR3aa: CAISDSGTPKNTGELFF; CDR3nt: TGTGCCATCAGTGATTCGGGGACTCCTAAGAACACCGGGGAGCTGTTTTTT
abundance: -; d_gene: TRBD2; j_gene: TRBJ2-7; v_gene: TRBV7-2; len: 15; CDR3aa: CASSLGASGQGGQYF; CDR3nt: TGTGCCAGCAGCTTAGGGGCTAGCGGACAAGGTGGGCAGTACTTC
abundance: -; d_gene: -; j_gene: TRBJ1-1; v_gene: TRBV2; len: 11; CDR3aa: CASSLDVRAFF; CDR3nt: TGTGCCAGCAGCCTTGACGTGCGAGCTTTCTTT
abundance: -; d_gene: TRBD2; j_gene: TRBJ2-1; v_gene: TRBV7-8; len: 15; CDR3aa: CASTRTSGKYNEQFF; CDR3nt: TGTGCCAGCACCCGGACTAGCGGGAAGTACAATGAGCAGTTCTTC
abundance: -; d_gene: -; j_gene: TRBJ1-5; v_gene: TRBV30; len: 13; CDR3aa: CAWSRGVNQPQHF; CDR3nt: TGTGCCTGGAGTAGGGGGGTGAATCAGCCCCAGCATTTT
abundance: -; d_gene: TRBD1; j_gene: TRBJ1-2; v_gene: TRBV5-4; len: 14; CDR3aa: CASSGTGDRAGYTF; CDR3nt: TGTGCCAGCAGCGGGACAGGGGACAGGGCGGGCTACACCTTC
abundance: few; d_gene: -; j_gene: TRBJ1-1; v_gene: TRBV9; len: 14; CDR3aa: CASSPRSGNTEAFF; CDR3nt: TGTGCCTCTTCGCCCCGGTCCGGGAACACTGAAGCTTTCTTT
abundance: -; d_gene: -; j_gene: TRBJ2-5; v_gene: TRBV6-4; len: 13; CDR3aa: CASPNGGLETQYF; CDR3nt: TGTGCCTCACCGAATGGGGGGTTGGAGACCCAGTACTTC
abundance: -; d_gene: -; j_gene: TRBJ1-1; v_gene: TRBV7-2; len: 13; CDR3aa: CASSFKGGTEAFF; CDR3nt: TGTGCCAGCAGCTTTAAAGGGGGAACTGAAGCTTTCTTT
abundance: -; d_gene: -; j_gene: TRBJ1-5; v_gene: TRBV4-1; len: 16; CDR3aa: CASSQGRPGGNQPQHF; CDR3nt: TGCGCCAGCAGCCAAGGAAGACCGGGAGGCAATCAGCCCCAGCATTTT
abundance: -; d_gene: -; j_gene: TRBJ1-1; v_gene: TRBV2; len: 16; CDR3aa: CASTRLGGGYDTEAFF; CDR3nt: TGTGCCAGCACCCGATTGGGGGGAGGATACGACACTGAAGCTTTCTTT
abundance: -; d_gene: -; j_gene: TRBJ1-4; v_gene: TRBV28; len: 15; CDR3aa: CASSTPGLGDEKLFF; CDR3nt: TGTGCCAGCAGCACCCCTGGGCTCGGGGATGAAAAACTGTTTTTT
abundance: -; d_gene: TRBD2; j_gene: TRBJ2-1; v_gene: TRBV18; len: 15; CDR3aa: CASSPAVGGKHEQFF; CDR3nt: TGTGCCAGCTCACCAGCGGTGGGAGGGAAACATGAGCAGTTCTTC
abundance: -; d_gene: TRBD2; j_gene: TRBJ2-3; v_gene: TRBV5-4; len: 16; CDR3aa: CASSPTSGGRGDTQYF; CDR3nt: TGTGCCAGCAGCCCGACTAGCGGGGGGCGGGGAGATACGCAGTATTTT
abundance: -; d_gene: -; j_gene: TRBJ2-3; v_gene: TRBV25-1; len: 15; CDR3aa: CASSEGVYSTDTQYF; CDR3nt: TGTGCCAGCAGTGAGGGGGTCTACAGCACAGATACGCAGTATTTT
abundance: -; d_gene: -; j_gene: TRBJ2-7; v_gene: TRBV10-2; len: 11; CDR3aa: CASSGGYEQYF; CDR3nt: TGCGCCAGCAGTGGGGGCTACGAGCAGTACTTC
abundance: few; d_gene: -; j_gene: TRBJ1-3; v_gene: TRBV25-1; len: 12; CDR3aa: CASSPQGNTIYF; CDR3nt: TGTGCCAGCAGTCCACAGGGAAACACCATATATTTT
abundance: -; d_gene: -; j_gene: TRBJ2-2; v_gene: TRBV19; len: 16; CDR3aa: CASSIQARTNTGELFF; CDR3nt: TGTGCCAGTAGTATCCAGGCCCGAACGAACACCGGGGAGCTGTTTTTT